The clone carrying this T cell receptor beta chain has at least ten counts. TCRdb passed the RT-PCR reads through MiXCR, listing each CDR3 protein once. The sample yields about 680,000 distinct CDR3 sequences, around 14% seen once. Per germline, CDR1 SGHTA and CDR2 FQGTGA. The V end was cut by 5 bases, the J end by 5 bases, with 15 bases between. The CDR3 is made up of 14 amino acids. The receptor comes from a female donor in good health, serving as a healthy control. The sample was memory CD4+ T cells from blood. This sequence joins TRBV7-3 and TRBJ1-1; D is uncertain. The CDR3 is CASSPTGPGTEAFF. CDR3 coding DNA: TGTGCCAGCAGCCCCACCGGTCCGGGGACTGAAGCTTTCTTT. Looking up the rest from reference TRBV7-3 and TRBJ1-1 gives the full variable domain: GAGVSQTPSNKVTEKGKYVELRCDPISGHTALYWYRQSLGQGPEFLIYFQGTGAADDSGLPNDRFFAVRPEGSVSTLKIQRTERGDSAVYLCASSPTGPGTEAFFGQGTRLTVV.